Sequencing of this T cell receptor (beta chain) was carried out in a study of blood T cell repertoires in COVID-19. Study at large: Samples came from the United States, Italy and Spain, spanning acute and convalescent COVID-19. Sources were T cells, B-cell-depleted T cells, or PBMCs; the material itself was cDNA or gDNA.

How the authors handled the data: Reference gene primer amplification in the assay estimated nucleated cell counts. The data were produced by immunoSEQ multiplex PCR, yet TCRdb's version contains in-frame clones alone and is incomplete. The V and J calls and clone size come from that table; D and trimming were worked out from the DNA. This sample yields around 120,000 clones, of which around three quarters are seen a single time; roughly 4.3% belongs to the top ten. This TCR derives from a woman of 80 years or more with acute or convalescent COVID-19. The specimen sequenced was peripheral blood.

The CDR3 DNA sequence: TGTGCCAGCAGGCACCCTGAGGCGGGAAACACCATATATTTT. It specifies CASRHPEAGNTIYF. This chain connects TRBV3-1 (or the pseudogene TRBV3-2) to TRBJ1-3; D unclear. Looked up from germline, CDR1 is LGHDT and CDR2 is YNNKEL (reference sequence). V was pared by 6 bases and J by 4 bases, with 13 bases between. The CDR3 runs 14 residues.